Shown below are 27 T cell receptor beta chains from a single sample sequenced in a study of blood T cell repertoires in COVID-19 (TCRdb year 2020). The library was prepared using the immunoSEQ multiplex PCR assay. Drawn from immuneACCESS, this table holds only the in-frame rearrangements with V and J called that TCRdb kept. Clones are partly lost; checked studies trace under half to an unresolved V gene and leave the rest unexplained. Recorded for this sample are a few hundred thousand clones; roughly nine tenths of them occurred a single time. Jointly, the top ten make up 3.5% to 5% of the sample. Sequences were obtained from peripheral blood. Receptors originate from a woman in her 40s who had recovered from COVID-19.

The rearrangement joins TRBV9 to TRBJ1-6; D unclear. Germline V lookup: CDR1 SGDLS, CDR2 YYNGEE. The CDR3 sequence is 15 residues long. The V end lost 0 bases, the J end lost 9 bases, and 13 bases lay between the germline ends. The CDR3 bases are TGTGCCAGCAGCGTAGGGTCGGAGAGCGGTTCACCCCTCCACTTT. Translated: CASSVGSESGSPLHF.

The CDR3 protein is CAAGGNTIYF. DNA for the CDR3: TGTGCCGCGGGGGGAAACACCATATATTTT. The chain links TRBV6-5 to TRBJ1-3; D gene unclear. Germline lookup yields CDR1 MNHEY and CDR2 SVGAGI. The V gene lost 11 bases and the J gene lost 4 bases, with 6 bases spanning the gap. This CDR3 contains 10 residues.

The genes are TRBV3-1 (or the pseudogene TRBV3-2) and TRBJ2-3; 8 nucleotides match TRBD2. The CDR3 runs 16 residues. Germline V gene data show CDR1 as LGHDT and CDR2 as YNNKEL (reference sequence). J lost 0 bases, V lost 4 bases, and 6 bases had no gene match. CDR3 nucleotide sequence: TGTGCCAGCAGCCCTCATAGCGGGGCTAGCACAGATACGCAGTATTTT. Its protein is CASSPHSGASTDTQYF.

This clone was observed a single time. The V and J genes are TRBV9 and TRBJ2-7; 9 bases line up with TRBD1. The CDR3 is made up of 12 amino acids. Trimming took 4 bases from V and 7 from J; bases not matched to a gene: 3. Germline assignment: CDR1 SGDLS and CDR2 YYNGEE. The CDR3 protein is CASSRDREEQYF. DNA of the CDR3: TGTGCCAGCAGCCGGGACAGGGAAGAGCAGTACTTC.

The chain recombines TRBV27 with TRBJ2-7, with 9 positions matching TRBD1. This CDR3 region has 14 residues. V gave up 5 bases and J gave up 2 bases; unmatched junction bases: 4. Germline loops: CDR1 MNHEY, CDR2 SMNVEV (reference sequence). The CDR3: CASSQWDRAYEQYF. As DNA, the CDR3 is TGTGCCAGCAGTCAATGGGACAGGGCCTACGAGCAGTACTTC.

This chain joins TRBV3-1 (or the pseudogene TRBV3-2) and TRBJ1-2; TRBD1 is a possible D gene (5 bases). Germline values: CDR1 LGHDT, CDR2 YNNKEL (reference sequence). The CDR3 runs 15 residues. The V end was cut by 0 bases, the J end by 2 bases, with 10 bases between. Here the CDR3 reads CASSQDPGGNYGYTF. The CDR3 nucleotides read TGTGCCAGCAGCCAAGATCCCGGGGGGAACTATGGCTACACCTTC.

To note about this clone: One end of the junction fails to match germline, which may point to a read error. The J gene is TRBJ1-5, the V gene TRBV3-1 (or the pseudogene TRBV3-2); D is unresolved. Per the germline V gene, CDR1 is LGHDT and CDR2 is YNNKEL (reference sequence). The CDR3 has 15 amino acids. CDR3 protein: CASSQGRNKNQPQHF. The CDR3 DNA sequence: TGTGCCAGCAGTCAAGGGCGGAATAAGAATCAGCCCCAGCATTTT.

The CDR3: CASDTGQTNYGYTF. The CDR3, as DNA: TGTGCCAGCGATACGGGACAGACAAACTATGGCTACACCTTC. The rearrangement uses TRBV28 and TRBJ1-2; TRBD1 agrees at 7 bases. The CDR3 has 14 residues. The germline CDR1 and CDR2 sequences are MDHEN and SYDVKM. V dropped 8 bases and J dropped 2; count of bases not matched to a gene: 8.

This CDR3 reads CASNDGQIPGYTF. CDR3 sequence (DNA): TGTGCCAGTAATGATGGACAGATCCCTGGCTACACCTTC. V gene TRBV19 combines with J gene TRBJ1-2, with D possibly TRBD1 on 6 matching bases. V lost 7 bases to trimming and J lost 7 bases, with 16 bases between them. Germline V lookup: CDR1 LNHDA, CDR2 SQIVND (reference sequence). The CDR3 runs to 13 residues.

This chain links TRBV11-2 with TRBJ2-1; TRBD2 matches at 11 bases. Germline CDR1 and CDR2: SGHAT and FQNNGV. With V trimmed by 6 bases and J by 5 bases, 12 bases remained unmatched. The CDR3 totals 17 residues. CDR3: CASSQRVGTSGNNEQFF. The CDR3 coding sequence is TGTGCCAGCAGTCAAAGGGTAGGGACTAGCGGAAACAATGAGCAGTTCTTC.

The chain links TRBV6-2 or TRBV6-3 to TRBJ1-1; D gene unclear. Per the germline V gene, CDR1 is MNHEY and CDR2 is SVGEGT. The length of the CDR3 is 13 residues. Trimming pared 2 bases from V and 7 bases from J, leaving 11 bases between. The CDR3 is CASSYRLGGEAFF. DNA of the CDR3: TGTGCCAGCAGTTACCGGCTGGGAGGTGAAGCTTTCTTT.

The V call is TRBV24-1, the J call TRBJ2-7, with TRBD1 matching 11 bases. This CDR3 is built from 15 residues. From germline, CDR1 is KGHDR and CDR2 SFDVKD. V shed 4 bases and J 6 bases; nucleotides not matched to a gene: 7. CDR3 nucleotides: TGTGCCACCAGTGACACCGGGACAGGGGGAACCGAGCAGTACTTC. Amino acid sequence: CATSDTGTGGTEQYF.

This chain connects TRBV24-1 to TRBJ1-5; weak D call: TRBD1 (5 bases). The CDR3 totals 15 residues. Deletions cut 3 bases from V and 3 bases from J, with 11 bases between. CDR1 KGHDR and CDR2 SFDVKD come from the germline V gene. CDR3 amino acids: CATSDPDKANQPQHF. The CDR3 region has the DNA TGTGCCACCAGTGATCCGGACAAGGCCAATCAGCCCCAGCATTTT.

The rearrangement uses TRBV15 and TRBJ2-1; the D gene is possibly TRBD1 (5 bases). Germline V gene lookup returns CDR1 LNHNV and CDR2 YYDKDF (reference sequence). This CDR3 has 13 amino acids. V was cut by 5 bases and J by 8 bases, with 13 bases left in between. In nucleotides, the CDR3 is TGTGCCACCAGCTCTCATAGGGGCTATGAGCAGTTCTTC. Its translation is CATSSHRGYEQFF.

The rearrangement uses TRBV6-4 and TRBJ2-7, with 9 positions matching TRBD1. CDR1 is MRHNA and CDR2 is SNTAGT in the germline V gene. This CDR3 has 17 amino acids. Unmatched junction bases numbered 16, after V lost 4 bases and J lost 6 bases. Here the CDR3 DNA reads TGTGCCAGCAGTGGCCCCGGGACAGGGTATCCATTAAGCGAGCAGTACTTC. It encodes CASSGPGTGYPLSEQYF.

The count of this clone is one. The gene calls are TRBV7-8 and TRBJ2-7; a weak D match, TRBD2 (6 bases). The CDR3 is made up of 15 amino acids. V lost 5 bases and J lost 0, with 14 bases in between. From germline, CDR1 is SGHVS and CDR2 FQNEAQ. The CDR3 protein is CASSPVGDFSYEQYV. CDR3 DNA: TGTGCCAGCAGCCCGGTCGGGGACTTCTCCTACGAGCAGTACGTC.

CDR3 region: CASSSGGNTEAFF. The CDR3 nucleotides read TGTGCCAGCAGCTCGGGGGGGAACACTGAAGCTTTCTTT. J is TRBJ1-1 and V is TRBV7-3; D may be TRBD1 (5 bases). V lost 4 bases, J lost 1 base, and 7 bases lay in between. The CDR3 runs to 13 residues. Germline CDR1 and CDR2: SGHTA and FQGTGA.

V gene TRBV6-1 combines with J gene TRBJ1-6, with D perhaps TRBD1 (6 bases). This CDR3 comprises 16 residues. Germline values: CDR1 MNHNS, CDR2 SASEGT. V shed 4 bases and J shed 7 bases, with 17 bases lying between them. This CDR3 reads CASSVDSEWVNSPLHF. CDR3 DNA sequence: TGTGCCAGCAGTGTGGACAGTGAATGGGTGAATTCACCCCTCCACTTT.

V usage is TRBV4-2 and J usage is TRBJ2-2; D remains unclear. Germline V gives CDR1 LGHNA, CDR2 YNFKEQ. V lost 0 bases, J lost 4 bases, and 9 bases lay in between. CDR3 length: 15 residues. In DNA form, the CDR3 reads TGTGCCAGCAGCCAAGATCGTACTACCACCGGGGAGCTGTTTTTT. It codes for CASSQDRTTTGELFF.

This sequence joins TRBV6-5 and TRBJ1-2; no clear D gene. Trimming removed 6 bases at V and 3 bases at J, with 8 bases between. The CDR3 has 12 residues. CDR1 and CDR2 from the germline V gene are MNHEY and SVGAGI. The DNA for the CDR3 is TGTGCCAGCAGGTCAGAAGACTATGGCTACACCTTC. It specifies CASRSEDYGYTF.

CDR3 nucleotide sequence: TGTGCCAGCAGGCTCGGGGGAAACACCATATATTTT. This translates into CASRLGGNTIYF. This sequence joins TRBV12-3 or TRBV12-4 and TRBJ1-3; no definite D call. The germline V and J ends were trimmed by 6 bases and 4 bases, with 7 bases remaining between them. CDR3 size: 12 residues.

J is TRBJ1-2 and V is TRBV23-1; a weak D match, TRBD1 (6 bases). TRBV23-1 is recorded as an ORF, its role being uncertain. This CDR3 comprises 16 residues. V dropped 7 bases and J dropped 0 bases, with 18 bases sitting between them. CDR3 DNA: TGCGCCAGCAATCAGGGGCAAAAAGGGGCTAACTATGGCTACACCTTC. This sequence encodes CASNQGQKGANYGYTF.

This chain uses TRBV27 with TRBJ1-2, with TRBD1 identical over 9 bases. The CDR3 consists of 13 residues. Trimming cost V 4 bases and J 8 bases; bases outside gene matches: 5. The germline gives CDR1 MNHEY, CDR2 SMNVEV (reference sequence). The CDR3 DNA is TGTGCCAGCAGTTGGGGACAGGGTTACGGCTACACCTTC. Residues: CASSWGQGYGYTF.

This rearrangement joins TRBV10-2 to TRBJ2-1, with 12 nucleotides matching TRBD1. Germline V gene lookup returns CDR1 WSHSY and CDR2 SAAADI. The CDR3 runs to 14 residues. The J segment lost 10 bases and the V segment lost 6 bases, leaving 7 bases of the junction unmatched. In DNA, the CDR3 is TGCGCCAGCAGAGTCTCCGGGACAGGGGGCGAGCAGTTCTTC. It yields the protein CASRVSGTGGEQFF.

The V and J genes are TRBV7-6 and TRBJ2-1; TRBD1 might be the D (5 bases). Germline V gene data show CDR1 as SGHVS and CDR2 as FNYEAQ. The CDR3 is made up of 14 amino acids. V was cut by 0 bases and J by 6 bases, with 9 bases left in between. The CDR3 spells CASSLAQQVNEQFF. CDR3 in DNA: TGTGCCAGCAGCTTAGCGCAACAGGTCAATGAGCAGTTCTTC.

This clone was counted between two and nine times. The rearrangement uses TRBV3-1 (or the pseudogene TRBV3-2) and TRBJ2-1; a weak D match, TRBD1 (6 bases). CDR1 and CDR2 from the germline V gene are LGHDT and YNNKEL (reference sequence). This CDR3 is built from 15 residues. V lost 1 base to trimming and J lost 1 base, with 8 bases between them. CDR3 coding DNA: TGTGCCAGCAGCCAAGTACAGGGTTCCTACAATGAGCAGTTCTTC. Translating gives CASSQVQGSYNEQFF.

This clone was counted a few times. V gene TRBV6-5 combines with J gene TRBJ1-3, with D hard to call. CDR3 size: 14 residues. Trimming took 7 bases from V and 4 from J, leaving 14 bases between them. The germline V gene encodes CDR1 MNHEY and CDR2 SVGAGI. Here the CDR3 DNA reads TGTGCCAGCACCCTCTCGGGAGCGGGAAACACCATATATTTT. It yields the protein CASTLSGAGNTIYF.